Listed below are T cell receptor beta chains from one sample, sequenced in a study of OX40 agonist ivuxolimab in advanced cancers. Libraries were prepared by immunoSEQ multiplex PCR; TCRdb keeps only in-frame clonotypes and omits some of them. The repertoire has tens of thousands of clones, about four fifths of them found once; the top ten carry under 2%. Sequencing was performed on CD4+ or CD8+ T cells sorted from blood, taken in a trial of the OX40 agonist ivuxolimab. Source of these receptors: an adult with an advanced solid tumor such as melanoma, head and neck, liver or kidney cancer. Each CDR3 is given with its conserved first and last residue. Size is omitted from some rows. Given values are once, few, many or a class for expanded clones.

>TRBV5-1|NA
CASSLDRFGNTIYF
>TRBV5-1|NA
CASSPGQPYGYTF
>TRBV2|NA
CASGPRVAYNEQFF
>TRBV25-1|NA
CASRSPATNEKLFF
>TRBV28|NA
CAPYRGGDTQYF
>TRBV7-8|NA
CASSLEGGNTEAFF
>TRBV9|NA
CASSVAGTDTQYF
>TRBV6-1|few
CASSEQGGNTEAFF
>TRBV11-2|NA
CASSKDGFGGGTSTDTQYF
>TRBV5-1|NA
CASSLESLLSTDTQYF
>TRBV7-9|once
CASSLSASGRNEQYF
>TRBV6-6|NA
CASRMTGINNEQFF
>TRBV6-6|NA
CASNFNYGYTF
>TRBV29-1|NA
CSVDPLGADGAFF
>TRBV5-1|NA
CASSLTGESGELFF
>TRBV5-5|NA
CASSLAGWGYEQFF
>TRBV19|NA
CASSIGAGANVLTF
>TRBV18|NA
CASSPRQAQGETQYF
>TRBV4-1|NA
CASSQGRLAGGPQFF
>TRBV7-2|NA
CASRREDNSGNTIYF
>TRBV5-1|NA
CASSSNNFLETQYF
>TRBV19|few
CASSITGYGYTF
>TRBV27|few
CASSPSGQYNQPQHF
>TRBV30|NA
CAWSIGTSGRYNEQFF
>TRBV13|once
CASSLNPAVAGYTF
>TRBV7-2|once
CASSAREGDEQYF
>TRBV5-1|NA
CASSFLASGGYEQYF
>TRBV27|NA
CASSFPGQGETQYF